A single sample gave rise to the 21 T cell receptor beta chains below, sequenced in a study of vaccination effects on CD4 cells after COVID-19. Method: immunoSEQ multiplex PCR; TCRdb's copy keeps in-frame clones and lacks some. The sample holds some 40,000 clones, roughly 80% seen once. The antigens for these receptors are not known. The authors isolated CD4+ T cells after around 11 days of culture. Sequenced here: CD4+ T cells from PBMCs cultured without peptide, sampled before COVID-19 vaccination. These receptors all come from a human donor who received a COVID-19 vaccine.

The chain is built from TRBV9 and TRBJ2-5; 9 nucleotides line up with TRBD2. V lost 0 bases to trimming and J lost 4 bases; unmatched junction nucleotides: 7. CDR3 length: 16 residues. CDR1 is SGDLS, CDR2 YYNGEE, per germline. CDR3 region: CASSVGPSGAPETQYF. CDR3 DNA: TGTGCCAGCAGCGTAGGTCCTAGCGGGGCCCCAGAGACCCAGTACTTC.

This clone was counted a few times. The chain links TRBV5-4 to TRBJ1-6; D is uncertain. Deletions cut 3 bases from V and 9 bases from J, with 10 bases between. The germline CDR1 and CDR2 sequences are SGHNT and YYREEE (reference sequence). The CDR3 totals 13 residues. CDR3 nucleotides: TGTGCCAGCAGCTCCGACCCGGGTTCACCCCTCCACTTT. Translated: CASSSDPGSPLHF.

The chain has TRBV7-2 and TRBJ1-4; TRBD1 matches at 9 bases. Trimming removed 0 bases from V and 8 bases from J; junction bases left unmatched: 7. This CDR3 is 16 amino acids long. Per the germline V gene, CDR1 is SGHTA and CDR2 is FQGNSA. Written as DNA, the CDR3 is TGTGCCAGCAGCTTAGCTATGGGACAGGGTCACGAAAAACTGTTTTTT. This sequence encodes CASSLAMGQGHEKLFF.

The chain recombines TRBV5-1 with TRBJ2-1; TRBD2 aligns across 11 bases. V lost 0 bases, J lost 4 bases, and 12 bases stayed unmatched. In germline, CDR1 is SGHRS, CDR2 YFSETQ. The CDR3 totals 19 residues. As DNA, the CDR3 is TGCGCCAGCAGCTTGGTTCCTAGCGGGGGGTCTCGAGGGTACAATGAGCAGTTCTTC. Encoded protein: CASSLVPSGGSRGYNEQFF.

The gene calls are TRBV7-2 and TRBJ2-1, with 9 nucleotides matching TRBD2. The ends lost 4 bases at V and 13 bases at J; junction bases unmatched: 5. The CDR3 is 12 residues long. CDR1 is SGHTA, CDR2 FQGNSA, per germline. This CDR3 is CASSSAGGRQFF. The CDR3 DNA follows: TGTGCCAGCAGCTCGGCGGGGGGGCGACAGTTCTTC.

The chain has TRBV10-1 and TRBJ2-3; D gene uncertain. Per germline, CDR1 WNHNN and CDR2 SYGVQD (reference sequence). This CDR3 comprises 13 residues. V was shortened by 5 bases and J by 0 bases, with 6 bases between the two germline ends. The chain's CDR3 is CASSRYSTDTQYF. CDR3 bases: TGCGCCAGCAGTCGGTATAGCACAGATACGCAGTATTTT.

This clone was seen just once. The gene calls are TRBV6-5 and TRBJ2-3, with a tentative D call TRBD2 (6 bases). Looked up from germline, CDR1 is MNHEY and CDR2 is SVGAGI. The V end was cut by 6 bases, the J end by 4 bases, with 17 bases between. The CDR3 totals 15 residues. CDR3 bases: TGTGCCAGCAGGGAGGGCTGGGGTCGGTCAGATACGCAGTATTTT. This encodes CASREGWGRSDTQYF.

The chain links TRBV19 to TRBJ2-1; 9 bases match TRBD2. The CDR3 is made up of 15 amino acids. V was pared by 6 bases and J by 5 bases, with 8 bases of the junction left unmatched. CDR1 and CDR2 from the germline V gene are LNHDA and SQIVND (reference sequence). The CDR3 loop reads CASRELAGINNEQFF. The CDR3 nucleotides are TGTGCCAGTAGGGAGCTAGCGGGGATAAACAATGAGCAGTTCTTC.

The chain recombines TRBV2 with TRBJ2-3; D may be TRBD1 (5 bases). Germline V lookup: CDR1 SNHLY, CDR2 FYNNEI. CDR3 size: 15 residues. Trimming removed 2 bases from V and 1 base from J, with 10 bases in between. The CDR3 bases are TGTGCCAGCAGTGAAATAGGGGCTGGCACAGATACGCAGTATTTT. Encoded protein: CASSEIGAGTDTQYF.

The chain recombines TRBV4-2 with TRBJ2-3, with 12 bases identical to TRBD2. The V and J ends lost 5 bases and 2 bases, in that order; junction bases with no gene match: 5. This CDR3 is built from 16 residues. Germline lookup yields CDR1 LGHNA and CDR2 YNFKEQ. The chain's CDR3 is CASSFGTSGFTDTQYF. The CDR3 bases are TGTGCCAGCAGCTTCGGGACTAGCGGGTTCACAGATACGCAGTATTTT.

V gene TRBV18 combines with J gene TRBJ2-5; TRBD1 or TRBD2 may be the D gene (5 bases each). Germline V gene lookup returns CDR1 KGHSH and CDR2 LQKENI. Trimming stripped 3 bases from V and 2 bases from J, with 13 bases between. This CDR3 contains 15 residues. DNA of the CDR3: TGTGCCAGCTCACCTTTCGGGGCACTACAAGAGACCCAGTACTTC. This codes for CASSPFGALQETQYF.

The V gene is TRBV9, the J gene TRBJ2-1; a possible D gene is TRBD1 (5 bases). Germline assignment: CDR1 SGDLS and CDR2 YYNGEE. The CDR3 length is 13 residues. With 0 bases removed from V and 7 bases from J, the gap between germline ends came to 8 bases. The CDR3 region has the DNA TGTGCCAGCAGCGTAGGAACAGGAAATGAGCAGTTCTTC. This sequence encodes CASSVGTGNEQFF.

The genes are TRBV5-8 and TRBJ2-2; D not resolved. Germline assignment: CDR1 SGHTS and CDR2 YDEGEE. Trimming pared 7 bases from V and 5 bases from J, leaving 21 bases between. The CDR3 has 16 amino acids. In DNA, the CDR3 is TGTGCCAGCCAGAGGTTGGACCCTTATAAGACCGGGGAGCTGTTTTTT. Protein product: CASQRLDPYKTGELFF.

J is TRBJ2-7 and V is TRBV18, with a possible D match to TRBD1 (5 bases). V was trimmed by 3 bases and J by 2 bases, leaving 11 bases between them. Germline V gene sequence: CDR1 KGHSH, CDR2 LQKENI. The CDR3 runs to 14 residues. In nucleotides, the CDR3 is TGTGCCAGCTCACCCTCCAGGGTAACCTACGAGCAGTACGTC. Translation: CASSPSRVTYEQYV.

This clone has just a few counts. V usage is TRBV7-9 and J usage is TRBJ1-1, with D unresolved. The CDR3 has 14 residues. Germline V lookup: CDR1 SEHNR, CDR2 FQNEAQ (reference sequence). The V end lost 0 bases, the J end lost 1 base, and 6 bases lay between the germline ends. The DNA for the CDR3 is TGTGCCAGCAGCTTAGCTTTAGCGAACACTGAAGCTTTCTTT. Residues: CASSLALANTEAFF.

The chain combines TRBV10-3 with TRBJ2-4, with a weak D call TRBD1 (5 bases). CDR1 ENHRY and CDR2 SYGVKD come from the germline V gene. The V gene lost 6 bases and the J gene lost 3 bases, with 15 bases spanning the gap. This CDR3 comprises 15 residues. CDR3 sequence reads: CAISQGSSGKNIQYF. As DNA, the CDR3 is TGTGCCATCAGCCAGGGTTCCAGTGGCAAAAACATTCAGTACTTC.

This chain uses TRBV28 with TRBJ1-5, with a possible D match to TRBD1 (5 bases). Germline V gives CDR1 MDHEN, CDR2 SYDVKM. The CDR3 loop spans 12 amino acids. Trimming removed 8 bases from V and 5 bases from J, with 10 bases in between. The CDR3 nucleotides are TGTGCCAGCCGCTTGGGACATCAGCCCCAGCATTTT. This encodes CASRLGHQPQHF.

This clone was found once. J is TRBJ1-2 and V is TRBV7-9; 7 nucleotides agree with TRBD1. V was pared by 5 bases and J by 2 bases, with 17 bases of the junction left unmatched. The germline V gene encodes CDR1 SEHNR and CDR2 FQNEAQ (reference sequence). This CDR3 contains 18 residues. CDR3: CASSTPRQGGEQNYGYTF. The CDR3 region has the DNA TGTGCCAGCAGCACCCCACGACAGGGAGGCGAGCAGAACTATGGCTACACCTTC.

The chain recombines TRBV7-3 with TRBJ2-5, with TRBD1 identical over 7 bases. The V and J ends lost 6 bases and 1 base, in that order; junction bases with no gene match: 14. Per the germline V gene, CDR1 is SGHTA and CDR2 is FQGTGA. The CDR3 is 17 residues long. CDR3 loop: CASSLGPYRGSQETQYF. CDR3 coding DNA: TGTGCCAGCAGTCTTGGTCCTTACAGGGGTTCCCAAGAGACCCAGTACTTC.

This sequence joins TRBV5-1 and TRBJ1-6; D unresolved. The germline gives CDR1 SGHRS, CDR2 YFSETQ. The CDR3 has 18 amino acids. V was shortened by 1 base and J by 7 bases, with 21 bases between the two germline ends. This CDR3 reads CASSLRPRLDERNSPLHF. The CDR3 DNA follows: TGCGCCAGCAGCTTGCGACCCCGGCTAGACGAACGAAATTCACCCCTCCACTTT.

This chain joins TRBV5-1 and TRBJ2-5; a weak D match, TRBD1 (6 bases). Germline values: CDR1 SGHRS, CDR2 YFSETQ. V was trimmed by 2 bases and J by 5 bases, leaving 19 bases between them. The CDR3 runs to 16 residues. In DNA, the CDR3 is TGCGCCAGCAGCTTTGGTCAGGGGACGATGGAGGAGACCCAGTACTTC. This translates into CASSFGQGTMEETQYF.